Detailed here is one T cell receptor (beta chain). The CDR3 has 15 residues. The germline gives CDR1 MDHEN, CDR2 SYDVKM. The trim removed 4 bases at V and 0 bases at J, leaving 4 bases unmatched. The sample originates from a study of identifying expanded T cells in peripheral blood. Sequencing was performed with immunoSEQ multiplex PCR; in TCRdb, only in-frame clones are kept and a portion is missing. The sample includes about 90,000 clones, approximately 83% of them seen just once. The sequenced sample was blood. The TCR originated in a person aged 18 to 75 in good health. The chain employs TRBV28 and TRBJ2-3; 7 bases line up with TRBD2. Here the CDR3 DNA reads TGTGCCAGCAGTTGGGAGGGGAGAAGCACAGATACGCAGTATTTT. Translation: CASSWEGRSTDTQYF.